One sample yielded the 17 T cell receptor beta chains listed below, sequenced in a study of blood T cell repertoires in COVID-19. TCRdb's copy holds only in-frame clones and misses some; the assay was immunoSEQ multiplex PCR. The sample has fewer than 200,000 clones, about 80% seen once; the top ten hold roughly 19%. What was sequenced was PBMCs or T cells enriched from blood (not recorded which). The receptors stem from a woman between 65 and 79 years old in a cohort exposed to, infected with or recovered from COVID-19 (not recorded which).

V usage is TRBV5-4 and J usage is TRBJ2-1, with D tentatively TRBD1 (5 bases). There are 11 residues in the CDR3. In germline, CDR1 is SGHNT, CDR2 YYREEE (reference sequence). Trimming pared 3 bases from V and 8 bases from J, leaving 6 bases between. The CDR3 region is CASSSRDEQFF. CDR3 nucleotides: TGTGCCAGCAGCTCCAGGGATGAGCAGTTCTTC.

The chain links TRBV2 to TRBJ2-2; the match to TRBD2 covers 8 bases. Germline V gene data show CDR1 as SNHLY and CDR2 as FYNNEI. The CDR3 extends over 15 amino acids. The ends lost 2 bases at V and 4 bases at J; junction bases unmatched: 3. CDR3 protein: CASSETGGITGELFF. The CDR3 coding sequence is TGTGCCAGCAGTGAAACGGGAGGGATCACCGGGGAGCTGTTTTTT.

The table lists this clone with many counts. V gene TRBV3-1 (or the pseudogene TRBV3-2) combines with J gene TRBJ1-5; 10 bases map to TRBD1. CDR1 LGHDT and CDR2 YNNKEL come from the germline V gene (reference sequence). Trimming at V came to 3 bases and at J to 6 bases, leaving 5 bases not matched to a gene. The CDR3 is 15 residues long. The CDR3 DNA is TGTGCCAGCAGCCAGGGTAGGACAGGGGGTCAGCCCCAGCATTTT. Translation gives CASSQGRTGGQPQHF.

This chain joins TRBV6-6 and TRBJ1-2, with TRBD1 matching over 8 bases. The CDR3 is 16 residues long. The J segment lost 2 bases and the V segment lost 2 bases, leaving 7 bases of the junction unmatched. Per the germline V gene, CDR1 is MNHNY and CDR2 is SVGAGI (reference sequence). The CDR3 DNA is TGTGCCAGCAGTTACAGGCAGGGGGCGGGGAACTATGGCTACACCTTC. This encodes CASSYRQGAGNYGYTF.

The rearrangement joins TRBV28 to TRBJ2-5, with 7 bases fitting TRBD1. Germline V gives CDR1 MDHEN, CDR2 SYDVKM. J was trimmed by 4 bases and V by 6 bases; bases with no gene match: 8. The CDR3 totals 14 residues. This CDR3 is CASSPNRDRETQYF. The CDR3 region has the DNA TGTGCCAGCAGCCCTAACCGGGACAGAGAGACCCAGTACTTC.

About this clone itself: Other DNA sequences in this specimen translate into the identical CDR3. V is TRBV2 and J is TRBJ1-1; a weak D match, TRBD1 (5 bases). The CDR3 loop spans 14 amino acids. V was shortened by 3 bases and J by 2 bases, with 10 bases between the two germline ends. Germline lookup yields CDR1 SNHLY and CDR2 FYNNEI. The CDR3 DNA is TGTGCCAGCAGTGAGGGGGGGGGAAACACTGAAGCTTTCTTT. It translates to CASSEGGGNTEAFF.

The V and J genes are TRBV28 and TRBJ1-4, with 7 bases that match TRBD1. CDR1 MDHEN and CDR2 SYDVKM come from the germline V gene. With 4 bases clipped from V and 8 bases from J, the junction kept 10 bases outside the gene matches. This CDR3 region has 15 residues. The DNA for the CDR3 is TGTGCCAGCAGTTCCCTGACAGGGTCGGGAGAAAAACTGTTTTTT. Residues: CASSSLTGSGEKLFF. The full variable domain, rest sourced from reference TRBV28 and TRBJ1-4, is DVKVTQSSRYLVKRTGEKVFLECVQDMDHENMFWYRQDPGLGLRLIYFSYDVKMKEKGDIPEGYSVSREKKERFSLILESASTNQTSMYLCASSSLTGSGEKLFFGSGTQLSVL.

Remarks on this clone: Other DNA variants within this sample encode the same CDR3. This sequence joins TRBV18 and TRBJ2-7; D possibly corresponds to TRBD2 (6 bases). The CDR3 runs to 15 residues. V lost 6 bases to trimming and J lost 0 bases, with 15 bases between them. Germline V gene lookup returns CDR1 KGHSH and CDR2 LQKENI. The CDR3: CASSPGTGGSYEQYF. CDR3 sequence (DNA): TGTGCCAGCTCCCCCGGGACCGGGGGCTCCTACGAGCAGTACTTC. The full variable domain, rest sourced from reference TRBV18 and TRBJ2-7, is NAGVMQNPRHLVRRRGQEARLRCSPMKGHSHVYWYRQLPEEGLKFMVYLQKENIIDESGMPKERFSAEFPKEGPSILRIQQVVRGDSAAYFCASSPGTGGSYEQYFGPGTRLTVT.

This chain joins TRBV3-1 (or the pseudogene TRBV3-2) and TRBJ2-7; 11 positions agree with TRBD2. Germline V CDR1 and CDR2: LGHDT, YNNKEL (reference sequence). The ends lost 3 bases at V and 9 bases at J; junction bases unmatched: 10. CDR3 length: 15 residues. The CDR3 DNA sequence: TGTGCCAGCAGCCACCCCGGGACTAGCGGAGAGAGGCAGTACTTC. Translating gives CASSHPGTSGERQYF.

This clone was detected a few times. The chain has TRBV9 and TRBJ2-1; 7 bases match TRBD1. Germline CDR1 is SGDLS and CDR2 is YYNGEE. The CDR3 extends over 14 amino acids. J was trimmed by 3 bases and V by 6 bases; bases with no gene match: 6. The CDR3 loop is CASTRGHNYNEQFF. CDR3 bases: TGTGCCAGCACGAGGGGGCATAACTACAATGAGCAGTTCTTC.

The chain joins TRBV2 to TRBJ2-1, with unresolved D. The CDR3 length is 16 residues. The germline V gene encodes CDR1 SNHLY and CDR2 FYNNEI. V gave up 10 bases and J gave up 2 bases, with 21 bases separating them. This CDR3 is CAITKLSAPTYNEQFF. CDR3 DNA: TGTGCCATCACCAAATTGAGCGCGCCCACCTACAATGAGCAGTTCTTC.

The chain employs TRBV27 and TRBJ2-3, with 8 bases identical to TRBD1. CDR3 length: 15 residues. V lost 4 bases to trimming and J lost 4 bases; unmatched junction nucleotides: 7. Germline values: CDR1 MNHEY, CDR2 SMNVEV (reference sequence). CDR3 residues: CASSSRGRVADTQYF. The DNA of the CDR3 is TGTGCCAGCAGTTCCAGGGGGCGGGTCGCAGATACGCAGTATTTT.

This clone was counted only a few times. The chain couples TRBV27 to TRBJ2-5; tentative D call: TRBD1 (6 bases). Germline CDR1 and CDR2: MNHEY and SMNVEV (reference sequence). The CDR3 consists of 16 residues. The V end was cut by 5 bases, the J end by 0 bases, with 16 bases between. The CDR3 DNA is TGTGCCAGCAGTCCGGCAGGGGCCCAATACCAAGAGACCCAGTACTTC. Residues: CASSPAGAQYQETQYF.

The CDR3, as DNA: TGTGCCAGCAGTTTTAGCGGGAACTCCTACAATGAGCAGTTCTTC. Encoded protein: CASSFSGNSYNEQFF. This chain joins TRBV7-2 and TRBJ2-1, with 8 bases matching TRBD2. This CDR3 has 15 residues. Trimming removed 6 bases from V and 0 bases from J; junction bases left unmatched: 4. CDR1 and CDR2 (germline): SGHTA, FQGNSA.

In its sample, this clone was seen once. J is TRBJ2-5 and V is TRBV5-4; the match to TRBD1 covers 8 bases. Germline V gene data show CDR1 as SGHNT and CDR2 as YYREEE (reference sequence). The CDR3 loop spans 15 amino acids. V lost 1 base, J lost 4 bases, and 6 bases stayed unmatched. The CDR3 nucleotides read TGTGCCAGCAGCTTGCCCAGGGGGCTGGGAGAGACCCAGTACTTC. Protein sequence: CASSLPRGLGETQYF.

This clone appeared a single time. The chain combines TRBV5-1 with TRBJ2-1; 10 bases align to TRBD2. The V and J ends lost 2 bases and 5 bases, in that order; junction bases with no gene match: 4. Looked up from germline, CDR1 is SGHRS and CDR2 is YFSETQ. The CDR3 has 15 amino acids. CDR3 residues: CASSFSLAGDNEQFF. CDR3 coding DNA: TGCGCCAGCAGCTTTAGTCTAGCGGGGGACAATGAGCAGTTCTTC. The full variable domain, completed using reference TRBV5-1 and TRBJ2-1, is KAGVTQTPRYLIKTRGQQVTLSCSPISGHRSVSWYQQTPGQGLQFLFEYFSETQRNKGNFPGRFSGRQFSNSRSEMNVSTLELGDSALYLCASSFSLAGDNEQFFGPGTRLTVL.

V is TRBV9 and J is TRBJ2-1; no clear D. Germline V gene sequence: CDR1 SGDLS, CDR2 YYNGEE. V was trimmed by 3 bases and J by 2 bases, leaving 9 bases between them. This CDR3 spans 14 amino acids. CDR3 bases: TGTGCCAGCAGCGGCGGCGGAACCTACAATGAGCAGTTCTTC. Translation: CASSGGGTYNEQFF.